This record looks at one T cell receptor (beta chain) sequence and its context. Its antigen is currently unknown. The data derive from a study of glioma-infiltrating T cells after dendritic cell vaccination. The time point denotes: after dendritic cell vaccination, including at tumor progression/relapse. Sequencing was performed with immunoSEQ multiplex PCR; in TCRdb, only in-frame clones are kept and a portion is missing. The sample has tens of thousands of clones, more than 75% seen once; the top ten hold 9%. Study-wide findings and caveats: Few patients contributed both blood and tumor specimens.

The V and J ends lost 4 bases and 7 bases, in that order; junction bases with no gene match: 9. The CDR3 extends over 15 amino acids. The germline CDR1 and CDR2 sequences are LGHNA and YSLEER. This sequence joins TRBV4-3 and TRBJ1-2; 10 bases line up with TRBD1. Sequencing used blood, obtained after dendritic cell vaccination. This sequence originates from a human donor with glioblastoma. The CDR3 nucleotides read TGCGCCAGCAGCCGAGGGACAGGGGACCCCAGTGGCTACACCTTC. The encoded protein is CASSRGTGDPSGYTF.